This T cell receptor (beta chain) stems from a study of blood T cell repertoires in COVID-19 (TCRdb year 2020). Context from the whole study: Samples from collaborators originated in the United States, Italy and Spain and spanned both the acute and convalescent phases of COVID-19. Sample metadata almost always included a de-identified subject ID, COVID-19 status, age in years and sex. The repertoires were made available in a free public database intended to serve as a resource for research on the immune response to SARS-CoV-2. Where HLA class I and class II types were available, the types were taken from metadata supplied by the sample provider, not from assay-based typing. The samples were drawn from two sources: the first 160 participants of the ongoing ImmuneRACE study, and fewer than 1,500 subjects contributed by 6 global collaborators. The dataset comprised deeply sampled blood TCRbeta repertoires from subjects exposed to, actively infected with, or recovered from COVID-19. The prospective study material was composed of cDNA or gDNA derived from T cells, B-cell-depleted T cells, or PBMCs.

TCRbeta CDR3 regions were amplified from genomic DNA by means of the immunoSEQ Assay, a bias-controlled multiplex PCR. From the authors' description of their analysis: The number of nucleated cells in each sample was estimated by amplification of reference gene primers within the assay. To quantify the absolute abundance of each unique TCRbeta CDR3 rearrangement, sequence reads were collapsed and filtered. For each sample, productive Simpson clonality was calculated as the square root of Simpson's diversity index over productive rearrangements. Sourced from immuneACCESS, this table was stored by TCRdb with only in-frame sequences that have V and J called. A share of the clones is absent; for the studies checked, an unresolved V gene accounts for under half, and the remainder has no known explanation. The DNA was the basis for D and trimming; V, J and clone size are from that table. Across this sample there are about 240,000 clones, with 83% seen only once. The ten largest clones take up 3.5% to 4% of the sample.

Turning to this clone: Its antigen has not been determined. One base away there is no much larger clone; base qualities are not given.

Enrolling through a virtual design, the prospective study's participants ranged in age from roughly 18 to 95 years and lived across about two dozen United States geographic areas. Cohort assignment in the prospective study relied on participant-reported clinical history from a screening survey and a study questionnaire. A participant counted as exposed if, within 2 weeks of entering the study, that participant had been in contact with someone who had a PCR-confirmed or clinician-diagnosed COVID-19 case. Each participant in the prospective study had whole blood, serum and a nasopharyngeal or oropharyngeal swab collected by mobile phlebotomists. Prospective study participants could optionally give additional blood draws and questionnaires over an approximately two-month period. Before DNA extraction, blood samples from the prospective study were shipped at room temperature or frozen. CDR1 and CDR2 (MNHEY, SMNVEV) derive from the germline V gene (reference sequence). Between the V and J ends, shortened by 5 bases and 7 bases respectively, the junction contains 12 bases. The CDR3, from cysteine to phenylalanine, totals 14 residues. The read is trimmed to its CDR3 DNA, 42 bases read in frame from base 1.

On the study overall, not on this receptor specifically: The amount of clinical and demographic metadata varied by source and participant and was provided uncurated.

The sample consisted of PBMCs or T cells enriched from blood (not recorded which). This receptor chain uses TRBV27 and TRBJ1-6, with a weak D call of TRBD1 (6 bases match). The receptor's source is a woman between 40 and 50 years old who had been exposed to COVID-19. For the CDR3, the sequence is CASSQGYANSPLHF. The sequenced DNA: TGTGCCAGCAGTCAGGGGTACGCGAATTCACCCCTCCACTTT.